Below are 21 T cell receptor beta chains sequenced from a single sample in a study of blood T cell repertoires in COVID-19. Generated by immunoSEQ multiplex PCR, the TCRdb table keeps only in-frame clones and is missing some. The table includes 90,000 to 110,000 clones, under 80% detected once. The specimen was peripheral blood. These TCRs come from a woman in her seventies with acute or convalescent COVID-19.

The chain uses TRBV4-1 and TRBJ1-2; D is possibly TRBD1 (5 bases). The CDR3 loop spans 14 amino acids. With 4 bases removed from V and 3 bases from J, the gap between germline ends came to 12 bases. Germline CDR1 and CDR2: MGHRA and YSYEKL. CDR3 amino acids: CASSREQGDYGYTF. In DNA form, the CDR3 reads TGCGCCAGCAGCCGAGAGCAGGGTGACTATGGCTACACCTTC.

This clone appeared a single time. The chain links TRBV30 to TRBJ2-5; 8 bases fit TRBD1. CDR1 and CDR2 (germline): GTSNPN, SVGIG (reference sequence). The CDR3 extends over 16 amino acids. V lost 0 bases, J lost 7 bases, and 13 bases stayed unmatched. CDR3 sequence: CAWSVRDRTPQVTQYF. DNA of the CDR3: TGTGCCTGGAGTGTTAGGGACAGGACCCCTCAGGTGACCCAGTACTTC.

The CDR3 DNA follows: TGTGCCAGCAGTTTATGGACTAGCGGGGGTTATACAGATACGCAGTATTTT. Amino acid sequence: CASSLWTSGGYTDTQYF. V gene TRBV27 combines with J gene TRBJ2-3, with 13 nucleotides matching TRBD2. The V segment lost 1 base and the J segment 3 bases; nucleotides outside the gene matches: 4. This CDR3 contains 17 residues. Germline values: CDR1 MNHEY, CDR2 SMNVEV (reference sequence).

This clone has only a few counts. The chain employs TRBV24-1 and TRBJ1-2; D unresolved. The CDR3 contains 16 residues. V dropped 3 bases and J dropped 4 bases, with 17 bases sitting between them. Germline V gene data show CDR1 as KGHDR and CDR2 as SFDVKD. CDR3 bases: TGTGCCACCAGTGATGGCAGCTCTCGAGGGATCTATGGCTACACCTTC. The encoded protein is CATSDGSSRGIYGYTF.

V is TRBV28 and J is TRBJ1-5; 7 bases match TRBD1. The CDR3 is made up of 13 amino acids. Germline V gene lookup returns CDR1 MDHEN and CDR2 SYDVKM. V lost 8 bases to trimming and J lost 6 bases; unmatched junction nucleotides: 7. CDR3 in DNA: TGTGCCAGCCTCAACAGGGGAGTTCAGCCCCAGCATTTT. It encodes CASLNRGVQPQHF.

The chain is built from TRBV5-1 and TRBJ2-2; D is unclear. V shed 0 bases and J shed 4 bases, with 7 bases lying between them. Per the germline V gene, CDR1 is SGHRS and CDR2 is YFSETQ. The CDR3 totals 14 residues. The CDR3 sequence: CASSLGSVTGELFF. Written as DNA, the CDR3 is TGCGCCAGCAGCTTGGGCTCAGTCACCGGGGAGCTGTTTTTT.

V is TRBV3-1 (or the pseudogene TRBV3-2) and J is TRBJ2-4, with a weak D call TRBD1 (6 bases). Germline loops: CDR1 LGHDT, CDR2 YNNKEL (reference sequence). Trimming removed 1 base at V and 5 bases at J, with 30 bases between. CDR3 length equals 21 residues. This CDR3 reads CASSQVPTLATGPYVQNIQYF. The CDR3 region has the DNA TGTGCCAGCAGCCAAGTTCCTACCCTAGCCACAGGGCCATACGTACAAAACATTCAGTACTTC.

The gene calls are TRBV5-1 and TRBJ1-5, with no clear D. Germline CDR1 is SGHRS and CDR2 is YFSETQ. With 3 bases removed from V and 0 bases from J, the gap between germline ends came to 10 bases. The CDR3 extends over 15 amino acids. CDR3: CASSWEGSSNQPQHF. Here the CDR3 DNA reads TGCGCCAGCAGCTGGGAAGGGAGTAGCAATCAGCCCCAGCATTTT.

CDR3 loop: CASSLGTPNTGELFF. CDR3 DNA: TGTGCCAGCAGCTTAGGGACACCGAACACCGGGGAGCTGTTTTTT. The chain joins TRBV7-2 to TRBJ2-2; D might be TRBD1 (5 bases). The germline V gene encodes CDR1 SGHTA and CDR2 FQGNSA. There are 15 residues in the CDR3. V was shortened by 1 base and J by 0 bases, with 6 bases between the two germline ends.

The rearrangement uses TRBV19 and TRBJ2-1; 12 bases align to TRBD2. Trimming at V came to 5 bases and at J to 6 bases, leaving 11 bases not matched to a gene. Germline assignment: CDR1 LNHDA and CDR2 SQIVND (reference sequence). This CDR3 is 17 amino acids long. CDR3 residues: CASSARQGGLAGNEQFF. CDR3 nucleotide sequence: TGTGCCAGTAGTGCACGACAGGGGGGACTAGCGGGCAATGAGCAGTTCTTC.

The rearrangement uses TRBV7-2 and TRBJ2-1, with 8 bases identical to TRBD1. The V gene's germline CDR1 is SGHTA and CDR2 FQGNSA. The CDR3 extends over 17 amino acids. Trimming took 4 bases from V and 0 from J; bases not matched to a gene: 8. The CDR3: CASSSWTGWSSYNEQFF. In DNA, the CDR3 is TGTGCCAGCAGCTCTTGGACAGGGTGGAGCTCCTACAATGAGCAGTTCTTC.

The genes are TRBV10-2 and TRBJ2-4; TRBD2 matches at 8 bases. V shed 4 bases, J shed 9 bases, and the junction held 5 bases outside the gene matches. This CDR3 region has 13 residues. CDR1 and CDR2 (germline): WSHSY, SAAADI. CDR3 residues: CASSGTSSSIQYF. The DNA of the CDR3 is TGCGCCAGCAGTGGGACTAGCAGTAGCATTCAGTACTTC.

This rearrangement joins TRBV7-9 to TRBJ1-4, with TRBD1 as a possible D gene (6 bases). The V end was cut by 5 bases, the J end by 3 bases, with 16 bases between. This CDR3 spans 16 amino acids. Germline V gene sequence: CDR1 SEHNR, CDR2 FQNEAQ (reference sequence). The chain's CDR3 is CASSAGGGRANEKLFF. The CDR3 DNA is TGTGCCAGCAGCGCCGGCGGGGGCCGTGCTAATGAAAAACTGTTTTTT.

The J gene is TRBJ2-1, the V gene TRBV4-3; 8 bases are a match to TRBD2. CDR3 length equals 17 residues. Trimming took 0 bases from V and 5 from J; bases not matched to a gene: 9. Germline-derived CDR1 and CDR2 are LGHNA and YSLEER. For the CDR3, the DNA is TGCGCCAGCAGCCAAGATAGGTCTAGCGGGTTTGACAATGAGCAGTTCTTC. It translates to CASSQDRSSGFDNEQFF.

The chain links TRBV27 to TRBJ2-1; 11 positions match TRBD2. Germline V CDR1 and CDR2: MNHEY, SMNVEV (reference sequence). The CDR3 covers 15 residues. V lost 5 bases, J lost 4 bases, and 4 bases stayed unmatched. The CDR3 region is CASSQGLAGYNEQFF. The DNA of the CDR3 is TGTGCCAGCAGTCAAGGACTAGCGGGTTACAATGAGCAGTTCTTC.

The rearrangement links TRBV5-1 to TRBJ2-3, with 8 positions matching TRBD2. Looked up from germline, CDR1 is SGHRS and CDR2 is YFSETQ. The CDR3 length is 15 residues. With V trimmed by 0 bases and J by 4 bases, 4 bases remained unmatched. The CDR3 DNA reads TGCGCCAGCAGCTTGGGGACTAGCCAATCAGATACGCAGTATTTT. Amino acid sequence: CASSLGTSQSDTQYF.

This clone was detected once. This sequence joins TRBV12-3 or TRBV12-4 and TRBJ2-5; tentative D call: TRBD2 (5 bases). The ends were cut back, 7 bases at V and 3 bases at J, with 9 bases in the middle. This CDR3 spans 12 amino acids. The CDR3 sequence is CASKGSEETQYF. Here the CDR3 DNA reads TGTGCCAGCAAGGGTAGCGAAGAGACCCAGTACTTC.

This clone appeared a single time. The chain uses TRBV7-2 and TRBJ2-1; TRBD1 aligns across 8 bases. Per the germline V gene, CDR1 is SGHTA and CDR2 is FQGNSA. V was clipped by 5 bases and J by 8 bases; unmatched bases: 11. This CDR3 contains 15 residues. The CDR3 protein is CASSHPNRGIYEQFF. DNA for the CDR3: TGTGCCAGCAGCCACCCCAACAGGGGGATCTATGAGCAGTTCTTC.

This clone was recorded only once. The V and J genes are TRBV2 and TRBJ1-2; D may be TRBD1 (5 bases). Trimming took 3 bases from V and 8 from J, leaving 16 bases between them. Looked up from germline, CDR1 is SNHLY and CDR2 is FYNNEI. The CDR3 is 14 residues long. The CDR3 protein is CASSDRQGLRGYTF. DNA of the CDR3: TGTGCCAGCAGTGATCGGCAGGGCCTGAGGGGCTACACCTTC.

The rearrangement uses TRBV2 and TRBJ1-5, with 7 nucleotides matching TRBD1. The ends lost 4 bases at V and 0 bases at J; junction bases unmatched: 12. The CDR3 extends over 18 amino acids. Germline V gives CDR1 SNHLY, CDR2 FYNNEI. CDR3 bases: TGTGCCAGCAGTGCAAATATCAACAGGGGCACTAGCAATCAGCCCCAGCATTTT. Residues: CASSANINRGTSNQPQHF.

This clone was observed a handful of times. The J gene is TRBJ1-1, the V gene TRBV5-1; TRBD1 matches at 10 bases. Losses at the gene ends were 4 bases for V and 0 bases for J; bases not matched to a gene: 3. The CDR3 is 15 amino acids. The V gene's germline CDR1 is SGHRS and CDR2 YFSETQ. The CDR3 DNA reads TGCGCCAGCAGCATGACAGGGGGCGTGAACACTGAAGCTTTCTTT. This sequence encodes CASSMTGGVNTEAFF. The whole variable domain, filled in from reference TRBV5-1 and TRBJ1-1, reads KAGVTQTPRYLIKTRGQQVTLSCSPISGHRSVSWYQQTPGQGLQFLFEYFSETQRNKGNFPGRFSGRQFSNSRSEMNVSTLELGDSALYLCASSMTGGVNTEAFFGQGTRLTVV.